This T cell receptor (beta chain) was sequenced for a study of blood T cell repertoires in COVID-19 (TCRdb year 2020). Regarding the study in general: The collaborator samples originated in the United States, Italy and Spain and spanned the acute and convalescent phases of COVID-19. A freely available public database, intended as a resource for researchers studying the immune response to SARS-CoV-2, is where the repertoires were released. Nearly every sample came with metadata listing a de-identified subject ID, COVID-19 status, age in years and sex. Where HLA class I and class II types were available, the types were taken from metadata supplied by the sample provider, not from assay-based typing. The material from the prospective study consisted of cDNA or gDNA derived from T cells, B-cell-depleted T cells, or PBMCs. Samples came from the ongoing ImmuneRACE study (first 160 participants) plus 1,254 subjects from 6 global collaborators. The dataset comprised deeply sampled blood TCRbeta repertoires from subjects exposed to, actively infected with, or recovered from COVID-19.

What the study reported, not specific to this receptor: Clinical and demographic metadata were provided uncurated, with the amount varying by source and participant.

Whole blood was collected in K2EDTA tubes by collaborating institutions according to the institutions' own protocols. For TCRbeta analysis, collaborators shipped samples in one of three forms: frozen whole blood, isolated PBMCs, or DNA extracted from either of those sample types. V trim: 4 bases; J trim: 5 bases; unmatched bases: 10. The cysteine opens and the phenylalanine closes a CDR3 of 16 amino acids. Only CDR3 DNA remains: 48 bases, in frame from the first base. CDR1 is given as LGHDT and CDR2 as YNNKEL, both from the germline V gene (reference sequence). In the case of this clone: Its binding antigen is unknown. Base-call qualities are not available, and no considerably larger clone is one nucleotide away.

The immunoSEQ Assay, a bias-controlled multiplex PCR, was used to amplify TCRbeta CDR3 regions from genomic DNA. Regarding the original processing steps: The number of nucleated cells in each sample was estimated from the amplification of reference gene primers within the assay. To quantify the absolute abundance of each unique TCRbeta CDR3 rearrangement, sequence reads were collapsed and filtered. Productive Simpson clonality was computed per sample as the square root of Simpson's diversity index over productive rearrangements. This immuneACCESS table, as held by TCRdb, lists in-frame sequences with V and J called but not all clones. Of the missing ones, under half trace to an unresolved V gene in checked studies; the others have no known cause. V and J calls and clone size are those listed in that table; D and trimming were worked out from the DNA. A total of fewer than 150,000 clones appear in this sample, about 75% of them only once. The ten top clones hold around a fifth of the sample.

The source of this sequence is a man older than 75 with acute or convalescent COVID-19. The rearrangement combines TRBV3-1 (or the pseudogene TRBV3-2) with TRBJ2-3, and 9 bases in between align with TRBD2. Sequenced: peripheral blood. CDR3 region: CASSPLAGGPIDTQYF. The DNA is TGTGCCAGCAGCCCCCTTGCGGGGGGGCCGATAGATACGCAGTATTTT.